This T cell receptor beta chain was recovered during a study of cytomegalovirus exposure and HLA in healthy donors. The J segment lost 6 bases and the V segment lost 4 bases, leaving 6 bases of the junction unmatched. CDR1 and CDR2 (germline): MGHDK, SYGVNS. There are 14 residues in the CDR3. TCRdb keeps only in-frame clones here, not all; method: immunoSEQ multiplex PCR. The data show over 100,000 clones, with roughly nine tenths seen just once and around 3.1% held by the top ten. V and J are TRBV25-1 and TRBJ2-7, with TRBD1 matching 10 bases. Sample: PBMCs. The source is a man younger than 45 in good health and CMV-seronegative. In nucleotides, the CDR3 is TGTGCCAGCAGTGGGGGGACAGGGGCCTCCGAGCAGTACTTC. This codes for CASSGGTGASEQYF.